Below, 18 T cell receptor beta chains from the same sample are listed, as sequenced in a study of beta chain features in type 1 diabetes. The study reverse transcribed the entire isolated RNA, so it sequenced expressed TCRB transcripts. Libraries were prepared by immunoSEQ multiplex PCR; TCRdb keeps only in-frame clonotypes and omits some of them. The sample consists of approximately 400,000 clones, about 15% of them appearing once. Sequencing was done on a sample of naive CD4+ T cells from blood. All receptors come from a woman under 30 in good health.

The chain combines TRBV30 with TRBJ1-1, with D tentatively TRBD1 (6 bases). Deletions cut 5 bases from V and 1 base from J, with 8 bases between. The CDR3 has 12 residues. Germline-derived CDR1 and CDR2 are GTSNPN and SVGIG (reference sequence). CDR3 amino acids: CAWGGTNTEAFF. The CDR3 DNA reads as TGTGCCTGGGGGGGCACGAACACTGAAGCTTTCTTT.

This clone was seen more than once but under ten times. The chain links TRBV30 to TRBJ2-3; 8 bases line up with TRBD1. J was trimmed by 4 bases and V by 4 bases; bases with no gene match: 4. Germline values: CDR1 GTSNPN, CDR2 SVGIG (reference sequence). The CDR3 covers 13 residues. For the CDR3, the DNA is TGTGCCTGGACAGGGGGCCTCTCAGATACGCAGTATTTT. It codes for CAWTGGLSDTQYF.

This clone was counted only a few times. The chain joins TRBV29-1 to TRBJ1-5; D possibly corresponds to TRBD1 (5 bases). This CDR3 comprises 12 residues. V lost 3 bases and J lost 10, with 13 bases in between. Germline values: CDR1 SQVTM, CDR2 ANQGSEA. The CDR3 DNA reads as TGCAGCGTTGATGCGGGGCGAGGACCCCAGCATTTT. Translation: CSVDAGRGPQHF.

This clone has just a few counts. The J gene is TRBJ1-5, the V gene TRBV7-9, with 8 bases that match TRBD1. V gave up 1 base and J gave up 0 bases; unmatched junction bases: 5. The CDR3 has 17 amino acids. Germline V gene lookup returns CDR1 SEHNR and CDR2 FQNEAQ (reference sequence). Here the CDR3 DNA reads TGTGCCAGCAGCTTAGGTCTGACAGGGGATAGCAATCAGCCCCAGCATTTT. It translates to CASSLGLTGDSNQPQHF.

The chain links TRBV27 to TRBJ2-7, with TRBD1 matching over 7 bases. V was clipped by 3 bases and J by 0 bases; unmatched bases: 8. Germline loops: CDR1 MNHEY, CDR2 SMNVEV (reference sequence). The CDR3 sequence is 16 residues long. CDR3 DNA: TGTGCCAGCAGTTTCTCCGGGACAGACCTCTCCTACGAGCAGTACTTC. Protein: CASSFSGTDLSYEQYF.

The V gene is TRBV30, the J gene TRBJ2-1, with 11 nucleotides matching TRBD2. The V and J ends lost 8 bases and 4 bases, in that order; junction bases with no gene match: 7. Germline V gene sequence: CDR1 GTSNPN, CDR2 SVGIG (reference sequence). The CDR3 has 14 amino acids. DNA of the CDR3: TGTGCCCGGGGAGGACTAGCGGGTTACAATGAGCAGTTCTTC. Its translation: CARGGLAGYNEQFF.

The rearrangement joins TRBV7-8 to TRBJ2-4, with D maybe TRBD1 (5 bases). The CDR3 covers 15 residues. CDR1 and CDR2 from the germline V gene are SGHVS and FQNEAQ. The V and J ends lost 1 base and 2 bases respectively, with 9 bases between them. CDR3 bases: TGTGCCAGCAGCTTAGAGGGGCGCACCAAAAACATTCAGTACTTC. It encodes CASSLEGRTKNIQYF.

The chain's CDR3 is CASSSPTSAQETQYF. The CDR3 nucleotides are TGTGCCAGCAGCTCCCCGACTAGCGCGCAAGAGACCCAGTACTTC. The chain is built from TRBV7-8 and TRBJ2-5; the match to TRBD2 covers 8 bases. Germline V lookup: CDR1 SGHVS, CDR2 FQNEAQ. The CDR3 is made up of 15 amino acids. V lost 4 bases and J lost 2; bases outside the gene matches: 6.

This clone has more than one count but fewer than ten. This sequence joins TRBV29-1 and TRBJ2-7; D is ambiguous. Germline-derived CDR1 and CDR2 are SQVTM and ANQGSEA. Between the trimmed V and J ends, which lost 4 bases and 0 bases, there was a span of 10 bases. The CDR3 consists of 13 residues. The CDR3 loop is CSVVAASSYEQYF. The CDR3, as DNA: TGCAGCGTTGTGGCAGCTAGCTCCTACGAGCAGTACTTC.

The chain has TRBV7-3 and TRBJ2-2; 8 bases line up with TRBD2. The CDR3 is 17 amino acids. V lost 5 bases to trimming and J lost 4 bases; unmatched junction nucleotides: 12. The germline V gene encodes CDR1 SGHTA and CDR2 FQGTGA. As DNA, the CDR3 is TGTGCCAGCAGCCCGGGACTAGTTAAGGCCGGCACCGGGGAGCTGTTTTTT. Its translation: CASSPGLVKAGTGELFF. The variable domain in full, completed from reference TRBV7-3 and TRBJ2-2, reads GAGVSQTPSNKVTEKGKYVELRCDPISGHTALYWYRQSLGQGPEFLIYFQGTGAADDSGLPNDRFFAVRPEGSVSTLKIQRTERGDSAVYLCASSPGLVKAGTGELFFGEGSRLTVL.

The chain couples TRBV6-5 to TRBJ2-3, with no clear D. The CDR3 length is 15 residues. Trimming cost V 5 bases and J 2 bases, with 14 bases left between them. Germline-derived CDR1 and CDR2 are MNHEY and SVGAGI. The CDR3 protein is CASSLGGGFTDTQYF. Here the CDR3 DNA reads TGTGCCAGCAGTCTAGGTGGCGGTTTCACAGATACGCAGTATTTT.

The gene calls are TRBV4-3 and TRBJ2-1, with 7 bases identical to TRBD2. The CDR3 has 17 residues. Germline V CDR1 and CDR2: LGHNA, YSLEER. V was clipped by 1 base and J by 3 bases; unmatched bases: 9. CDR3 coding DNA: TGCGCCAGCAGCCAAGCACTTAGCGGGCTGGTCTACAATGAGCAGTTCTTC. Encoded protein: CASSQALSGLVYNEQFF.

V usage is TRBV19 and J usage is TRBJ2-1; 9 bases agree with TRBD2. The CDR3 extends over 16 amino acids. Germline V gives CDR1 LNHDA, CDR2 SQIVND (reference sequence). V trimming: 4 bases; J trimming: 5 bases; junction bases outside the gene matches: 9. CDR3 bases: TGTGCCAGTAGTACCCTTAGCGGGAGTGCAAACAATGAGCAGTTCTTC. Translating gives CASSTLSGSANNEQFF.

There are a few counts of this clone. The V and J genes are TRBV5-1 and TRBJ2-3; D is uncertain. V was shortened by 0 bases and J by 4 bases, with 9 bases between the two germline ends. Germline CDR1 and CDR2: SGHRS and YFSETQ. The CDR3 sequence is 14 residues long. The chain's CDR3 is CASSLGGPADTQYF. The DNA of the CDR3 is TGCGCCAGCAGCTTGGGAGGCCCCGCAGATACGCAGTATTTT.

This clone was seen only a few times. CDR3 sequence: CASSQRVFNYGYTF. As DNA, the CDR3 is TGTGCCAGCAGCCAAAGAGTCTTTAACTATGGCTACACCTTC. The gene calls are TRBV16 and TRBJ1-2, with D hard to call. The CDR3 runs to 14 residues. The germline V and J ends were trimmed by 2 bases and 1 base, with 8 bases remaining between them. Germline CDR1 is KGHSY and CDR2 is FQNENV.

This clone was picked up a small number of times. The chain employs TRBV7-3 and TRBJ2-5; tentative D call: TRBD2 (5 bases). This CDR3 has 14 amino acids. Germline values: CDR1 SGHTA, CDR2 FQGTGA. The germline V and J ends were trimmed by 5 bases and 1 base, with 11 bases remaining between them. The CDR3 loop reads CASSPGVAQETQYF. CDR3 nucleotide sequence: TGTGCCAGCAGCCCCGGGGTTGCCCAAGAGACCCAGTACTTC.

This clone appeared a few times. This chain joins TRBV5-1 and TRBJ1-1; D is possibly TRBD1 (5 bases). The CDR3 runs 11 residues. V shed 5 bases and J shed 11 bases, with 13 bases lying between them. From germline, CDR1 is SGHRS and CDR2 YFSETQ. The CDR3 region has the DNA TGCGCCAGCAGTTCAGGGCGAGCGGCTTTCTTT. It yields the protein CASSSGRAAFF.

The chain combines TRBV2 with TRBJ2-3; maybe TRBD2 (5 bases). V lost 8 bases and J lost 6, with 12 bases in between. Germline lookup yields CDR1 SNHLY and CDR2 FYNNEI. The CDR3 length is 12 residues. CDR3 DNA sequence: TGTGCCAGCGACTACCACTTGGATACGCAGTATTTT. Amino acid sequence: CASDYHLDTQYF.